The 26 T cell receptor beta chains below were found in one sample sequenced in a study of blood T cell repertoires in COVID-19. Sequencing used immunoSEQ multiplex PCR; TCRdb keeps in-frame clones, though not all of them. The sample consists of 40,000 to 45,000 clones, 80% to 90% of them appearing once. Sequenced sample: peripheral blood. The receptors come from a human donor in a cohort sampled during active COVID-19.

This clone appeared once. The gene calls are TRBV30 and TRBJ2-3, with 9 bases lining up with TRBD2. With V trimmed by 2 bases and J by 11 bases, 17 bases remained unmatched. CDR3 length: 16 amino acids. Germline-derived CDR1 and CDR2 are GTSNPN and SVGIG (reference sequence). The CDR3 DNA follows: TGTGCCTGGAGTAGTGAGAGCGGGAGGCGTGGATACGGGCAGTATTTT. It is translated as CAWSSESGRRGYGQYF.

The chain recombines TRBV2 with TRBJ2-3, with D hard to call. Per germline, CDR1 SNHLY and CDR2 FYNNEI. Trimming removed 6 bases from V and 6 bases from J, with 7 bases in between. The CDR3 is 11 residues long. CDR3: CASSQVDTQYF. The CDR3, as DNA: TGTGCCAGCAGCCAGGTTGATACGCAGTATTTT.

The chain carries TRBV7-9 and TRBJ2-5, with D possibly matching TRBD1 (5 bases). The V end was cut by 8 bases, the J end by 5 bases, with 12 bases between. The CDR3 is 12 residues long. Germline CDR1 and CDR2: SEHNR and FQNEAQ (reference sequence). DNA for the CDR3: TGTGCCAGCGTGGGGCTTTTCGAGACCCAGTACTTC. Translated: CASVGLFETQYF. Combining the CDR3 with reference TRBV7-9 and TRBJ2-5 gives the whole variable domain DTGVSQNPRHKITKRGQNVTFRCDPISEHNRLYWYRQTLGQGPEFLTYFQNEAQLEKSRLLSDRFSAERPKGSFSTLEIQRTEQGDSAMYLCASVGLFETQYFGPGTRLLVL.

The V call is TRBV3-1 (or the pseudogene TRBV3-2), the J call TRBJ2-4; D might be TRBD1 (6 bases). The CDR3 is 15 amino acids. Germline CDR1 is LGHDT and CDR2 is YNNKEL (reference sequence). Trimming took 4 bases from V and 3 from J, leaving 13 bases between them. The CDR3 nucleotides read TGTGCCAGCAGCCGGGCCCAGGACAGCAAAAACATTCAGTACTTC. Protein product: CASSRAQDSKNIQYF.

This rearrangement joins TRBV9 to TRBJ2-1; 7 bases are shared with TRBD1. Germline values: CDR1 SGDLS, CDR2 YYNGEE. Losses at the gene ends were 4 bases for V and 7 bases for J; bases not matched to a gene: 8. The CDR3 spans 14 residues. CDR3 sequence reads: CASSPGTVLNEQFF. CDR3 DNA: TGTGCCAGCAGCCCCGGGACAGTTCTTAATGAGCAGTTCTTC.

V usage is TRBV29-1 and J usage is TRBJ1-4; D possibly corresponds to TRBD1 (6 bases). This CDR3 is 13 amino acids long. The V gene lost 6 bases and the J gene lost 6 bases, with 14 bases spanning the gap. From germline, CDR1 is SQVTM and CDR2 ANQGSEA. Here the CDR3 DNA reads TGCAGCGTCGCAGGGGACACCCATGAAAAACTGTTTTTT. Protein product: CSVAGDTHEKLFF.

The chain links TRBV24-1 to TRBJ2-7; D may be TRBD2 (6 bases). Germline CDR1 KGHDR, CDR2 SFDVKD. The CDR3 extends over 14 amino acids. The ends were cut back, 9 bases at V and 5 bases at J, with 19 bases in the middle. The CDR3 region is CATRVGGLLHEQYF. The CDR3 nucleotides read TGTGCCACCCGGGTGGGGGGTCTCCTCCACGAGCAGTACTTC.

The gene calls are TRBV2 and TRBJ2-7; the D gene is possibly TRBD1 (6 bases). Trimming pared 6 bases from V and 3 bases from J, leaving 9 bases between. Germline V gene sequence: CDR1 SNHLY, CDR2 FYNNEI. This CDR3 is built from 12 residues. The CDR3 reads CASSEQGYEQYF. DNA for the CDR3: TGTGCCAGCAGCGAACAGGGCTACGAGCAGTACTTC.

The chain carries TRBV27 and TRBJ1-2; D not resolved. Trimming removed 10 bases at V and 4 bases at J, with 13 bases between. Germline CDR1 reads MNHEY; CDR2 reads SMNVEV (reference sequence). This CDR3 contains 12 residues. The CDR3 DNA reads as TGTGCCACCGGGGAGGACCCCTATGGCTACACCTTC. The encoded protein is CATGEDPYGYTF.

The gene calls are TRBV5-1 and TRBJ1-1, with 8 bases that match TRBD1. This CDR3 region has 14 residues. J was trimmed by 1 base and V by 3 bases; bases with no gene match: 2. Germline V lookup: CDR1 SGHRS, CDR2 YFSETQ. This CDR3 is CASSSDRANTEAFF. The CDR3 nucleotides read TGCGCCAGCAGCTCGGACAGGGCGAACACTGAAGCTTTCTTT.

The rearrangement joins TRBV2 to TRBJ1-2, with D perhaps TRBD1 (6 bases). In germline, CDR1 is SNHLY, CDR2 FYNNEI. The CDR3 runs to 12 residues. V was trimmed by 6 bases and J by 4 bases, leaving 9 bases between them. Here the CDR3 DNA reads TGTGCCAGCAGCGGACAGTCCTATGGCTACACCTTC. Amino acids: CASSGQSYGYTF.

The rearrangement uses TRBV21-1 and TRBJ2-4; TRBD1, the table's D call, was not compared with the DNA. TRBV21-1 is termed a pseudogene. CDR3 length: 19 amino acids. The CDR3 nucleotides are TGTGCCAGCAGCAAAGAGGGTGGACAGGGTAGGTGGGTAGTGAACATTCAGTACTTC. This encodes CASSKEGGQGRWVVNIQYF.

This rearrangement joins TRBV7-8 to TRBJ2-7; 8 nucleotides match TRBD2. This CDR3 is built from 15 residues. V shed 1 base, J shed 1 base, and the junction held 3 bases outside the gene matches. The V gene's germline CDR1 is SGHVS and CDR2 FQNEAQ. CDR3 DNA: TGTGCCAGCAGCTTAGGACTAGCGATTTCCTACGAGCAGTACTTC. Protein product: CASSLGLAISYEQYF.

The V and J genes are TRBV5-1 and TRBJ1-5; 9 positions match TRBD1. The CDR3 has 16 residues. V was clipped by 0 bases and J by 4 bases; unmatched bases: 5. The germline V gene has CDR1 SGHRS and CDR2 YFSETQ. The CDR3 reads CASSLGGTGLNQPQHF. The CDR3 DNA sequence: TGCGCCAGCAGCTTGGGCGGGACAGGGCTAAATCAGCCCCAGCATTTT.

The V call is TRBV15, the J call TRBJ2-2; D is uncertain. Germline V CDR1 and CDR2: LNHNV, YYDKDF (reference sequence). Trimming left V 0 bases short and J 4 bases short, with 9 bases between. The CDR3 loop spans 15 amino acids. The CDR3 DNA reads TGTGCCACCAGCAGAGATCAGCCAGGCACCGGGGAGCTGTTTTTT. This gives the protein CATSRDQPGTGELFF.

The chain joins TRBV5-1 to TRBJ2-7, with D unresolved. CDR1 is SGHRS, CDR2 YFSETQ, per germline. CDR3 length: 14 residues. Trimming pared 3 bases from V and 0 bases from J, leaving 10 bases between. DNA of the CDR3: TGCGCCAGCAGCTCCGGGTCAAACTCCTACGAGCAGTACTTC. Amino acids: CASSSGSNSYEQYF.

The V call is TRBV4-2, the J call TRBJ2-1, with D hard to call. Germline-derived CDR1 and CDR2 are LGHNA and YNFKEQ. Trimming removed 2 bases at V and 6 bases at J, with 17 bases between. This CDR3 region has 16 residues. CDR3 amino acids: CASSQSASLLLNEQFF. As DNA, the CDR3 is TGTGCCAGCAGCCAATCCGCTAGTCTCCTCCTCAATGAGCAGTTCTTC.

The rearrangement links TRBV3-1 (or the pseudogene TRBV3-2) to TRBJ1-3; unclear D gene. CDR1 is LGHDT, CDR2 YNNKEL, per germline (reference sequence). V was shortened by 5 bases and J by 4 bases, with 12 bases between the two germline ends. The CDR3 totals 14 residues. The chain's CDR3 is CASSIAGSGNTIYF. Here the CDR3 DNA reads TGTGCCAGCAGCATCGCGGGTTCCGGAAACACCATATATTTT.

The chain combines TRBV11-2 with TRBJ2-5; 10 nucleotides line up with TRBD1. J was trimmed by 1 base and V by 4 bases; bases with no gene match: 3. This CDR3 comprises 15 residues. CDR1 and CDR2 from the germline V gene are SGHAT and FQNNGV. The CDR3 region is CASSSRTGGQETQYF. The CDR3 DNA is TGTGCCAGCAGCTCCCGGACAGGGGGCCAAGAGACCCAGTACTTC. Looking up the rest from reference TRBV11-2 and TRBJ2-5 gives the full variable domain: EAGVAQSPRYKIIEKRQSVAFWCNPISGHATLYWYQQILGQGPKLLIQFQNNGVVDDSQLPKDRFSAERLKGVDSTLKIQPAKLEDSAVYLCASSSRTGGQETQYFGPGTRLLVL.

The V and J genes are TRBV19 and TRBJ2-7; TRBD1 matches at 7 bases. Germline CDR1 reads LNHDA; CDR2 reads SQIVND (reference sequence). This CDR3 has 13 residues. V trimming: 0 bases; J trimming: 12 bases; junction bases outside the gene matches: 8. CDR3 in amino acids: CASSIDMTGSLYF. CDR3 DNA sequence: TGTGCCAGTAGTATAGATATGACAGGGAGTCTGTACTTC.

The V call is TRBV6-5, the J call TRBJ2-7; 7 bases map to TRBD2. The CDR3 contains 14 residues. V shed 10 bases, J shed 2 bases, and the junction held 11 bases outside the gene matches. The germline CDR1 and CDR2 sequences are MNHEY and SVGAGI. This CDR3 reads CATQDGAGAYEQYF. CDR3 nucleotide sequence: TGTGCCACCCAGGACGGGGCGGGGGCCTACGAGCAGTACTTC.

This rearrangement joins TRBV7-2 to TRBJ2-1; D not certain. The germline gives CDR1 SGHTA, CDR2 FQGNSA. Trimming removed 5 bases from V and 0 bases from J, with 11 bases in between. CDR3 size: 15 residues. CDR3 sequence reads: CASSPPPSSYNEQFF. The CDR3 nucleotides read TGTGCCAGCAGCCCCCCCCCTAGCTCCTACAATGAGCAGTTCTTC.

CDR3 sequence: CSVPQREKISYNEQFF. The DNA of the CDR3 is TGCAGCGTCCCTCAGCGGGAAAAAATCTCCTACAATGAGCAGTTCTTC. The V gene is TRBV29-1, the J gene TRBJ2-1; 7 nucleotides match TRBD2. CDR1 and CDR2 from the germline V gene are SQVTM and ANQGSEA. This CDR3 comprises 16 residues. V dropped 6 bases and J dropped 0; count of bases not matched to a gene: 11.

The chain links TRBV7-8 to TRBJ2-1, with 9 bases that match TRBD2. The germline gives CDR1 SGHVS, CDR2 FQNEAQ. CDR3 length: 14 residues. After removal of 5 bases from V and 5 bases from J, the junction contained 4 bases not matched to a gene. The CDR3: CASSTRGGDNEQFF. For the CDR3, the DNA is TGTGCCAGCAGCACGCGGGGGGGGGACAATGAGCAGTTCTTC.

The chain has TRBV27 and TRBJ1-5; 9 nucleotides match TRBD1. Germline-derived CDR1 and CDR2 are MNHEY and SMNVEV (reference sequence). The ends lost 5 bases at V and 5 bases at J; junction bases unmatched: 10. This CDR3 is built from 16 residues. DNA of the CDR3: TGTGCCAGCAGTAGGGGGACAGGGAACAGGGATCAGCCCCAGCATTTT. It codes for CASSRGTGNRDQPQHF.

The chain uses TRBV19 and TRBJ2-5, with D uncertain. The CDR3 loop spans 12 amino acids. Trimming stripped 6 bases from V and 1 base from J, with 6 bases between. The V gene's germline CDR1 is LNHDA and CDR2 SQIVND (reference sequence). The CDR3 DNA is TGTGCCAGTAGGTCCGGCCAAGAGACCCAGTACTTC. Translating it yields CASRSGQETQYF.